Shown below are 8 T cell receptor beta chains from a single sample sequenced in a study of T cells in tuberculosis. Profiled with immunoSEQ multiplex PCR; TCRdb holds only in-frame clones, not every one. The table shows 30,000 or so clones, with about 95% occurring only once. The sample taken for sequencing was PBMCs. Receptors originate from a donor between 10 and 35 years old with latent tuberculosis or without tuberculosis infection.

The V and J genes are TRBV4-3 and TRBJ2-3, with D possibly TRBD1 on 6 matching bases. Germline CDR1 reads LGHNA; CDR2 reads YSLEER. This CDR3 spans 13 amino acids. The V end was cut by 0 bases, the J end by 11 bases, with 12 bases between. CDR3 amino acids: CASSQEGTRGQYF. The CDR3 nucleotides read TGCGCCAGCAGCCAAGAGGGGACAAGAGGGCAGTATTTT.

The genes are TRBV6-1 and TRBJ2-1, with 11 positions matching TRBD2. V dropped 4 bases and J dropped 4; count of bases not matched to a gene: 3. CDR1 MNHNS and CDR2 SASEGT come from the germline V gene. This CDR3 has 15 amino acids. Written as DNA, the CDR3 is TGTGCCAGCAGTGTCGGGACTAGCGGTTACAATGAGCAGTTCTTC. Its translation is CASSVGTSGYNEQFF.

The chain uses TRBV27 and TRBJ1-2; weak D call: TRBD1 (5 bases). CDR3 length: 12 residues. V was trimmed by 6 bases and J by 7 bases, leaving 12 bases between them. Germline V gene sequence: CDR1 MNHEY, CDR2 SMNVEV (reference sequence). CDR3 sequence reads: CASREGSFGYTF. Here the CDR3 DNA reads TGTGCCAGCAGGGAGGGGAGCTTTGGCTACACCTTC.

V gene TRBV30 combines with J gene TRBJ1-2, with 8 bases fitting TRBD1. V shed 2 bases and J 8 bases; nucleotides not matched to a gene: 4. The CDR3 extends over 12 amino acids. CDR1 is GTSNPN, CDR2 SVGIG, per germline (reference sequence). This chain's CDR3 is CAWSQGAEGYTF. The CDR3 coding sequence is TGTGCCTGGAGTCAGGGGGCGGAGGGCTACACCTTC.

The chain links TRBV9 to TRBJ1-1; TRBD1 agrees at 11 bases. The junction had 3 bases not matched to a gene; V was cut back by 4 bases and J by 4 bases. This CDR3 comprises 14 residues. Germline-derived CDR1 and CDR2 are SGDLS and YYNGEE. The CDR3 here is CASSSGQGATEAFF. DNA for the CDR3: TGTGCCAGCAGCTCCGGACAGGGGGCCACTGAAGCTTTCTTT.

Turning to this clone: Compared with germline, one end of the junction differs, possibly owing to a read error. The V gene is TRBV7-9, the J gene TRBJ1-2; tentatively, D is TRBD1 (5 bases). The CDR3 sequence is 9 residues long. Per the germline V gene, CDR1 is SEHNR and CDR2 is FQNEAQ (reference sequence). The CDR3 spells CASGTDTSF. The CDR3 coding sequence is TGTGCCAGCGGGACTGATACATCCTTC.

The chain recombines TRBV19 with TRBJ1-3, with D uncertain. Trimming took 7 bases from V and 0 from J, leaving 22 bases between them. Germline CDR1 is LNHDA and CDR2 is SQIVND (reference sequence). This CDR3 is 18 amino acids long. This CDR3 is CASNTHRGIPASGNTIYF. CDR3 sequence (DNA): TGTGCCAGTAATACTCACCGCGGGATTCCGGCCTCTGGAAACACCATATATTTT.

The chain couples TRBV5-4 to TRBJ2-5; unclear D gene. This CDR3 is 11 amino acids long. Germline V gene lookup returns CDR1 SGHNT and CDR2 YYREEE (reference sequence). V lost 4 bases and J lost 2, with 3 bases in between. The CDR3 sequence is CASSVQETQYF. In DNA, the CDR3 is TGTGCCAGCAGCGTACAAGAGACCCAGTACTTC.